This note documents a single T cell receptor beta chain sequence. Libraries were prepared by immunoSEQ multiplex PCR; TCRdb keeps only in-frame clonotypes and omits some of them. The data hold 270,000 or so clones, with about four fifths observed a single time. With 3 bases removed from V and 1 base from J, the gap between germline ends came to 15 bases. The CDR3 sequence is 17 residues long. The V gene's germline CDR1 is SGHAT and CDR2 FQNNGV. This sample is drawn from a study of blood T cell repertoires in COVID-19. The study drew participants aged about 18 to 89 years from 20 to 30 US areas. The chain links TRBV11-2 to TRBJ2-2; possible D gene TRBD2, 6 bases. The sample was PBMCs or T cells enriched from blood (not recorded which). The origin of this receptor is a man in his fifties who had recovered from COVID-19. The CDR3: CASSFGRWGVNTGELFF. The CDR3 DNA sequence: TGTGCCAGCAGCTTCGGCAGATGGGGGGTGAACACCGGGGAGCTGTTTTTT.